Listed below are T cell receptor beta chains from one sample, sequenced in a study of blood T cells in healthy people across ages. TCRdb fed the 5' RACE reads into MiXCR, producing one record per CDR3 protein. The sample holds around 800,000 distinct CDR3 sequences, around 45% seen once. Specimen: blood. The receptors originated from a man in his fifties or sixties in good health. CDR3s include the opening cysteine and the closing phenylalanine or tryptophan. The D gene is left open where the match is weak. Part of the rows lack a size; the others show once, few, many or a class for expanded clones.

CDR3 protein: CASSHQDTQYF
CDR3 DNA: TGTGCCAGCTCTCATCAAGATACGCAGTATTTT
J gene: TRBJ2-3
V gene: TRBV6-2/TRBV6-3
D gene: -
clone size: many

CDR3 protein: CASSQEYKAPSNYEQYF
CDR3 DNA: TGCGCCAGCAGCCAAGAATATAAGGCCCCCTCAAACTACGAGCAGTACTTC
J gene: TRBJ2-7
V gene: TRBV4-3
D gene: -
clone size: many

CDR3 protein: CASSYRGMANNEQFF
CDR3 DNA: TGTGCCAGCAGTTACCGGGGCATGGCGAACAATGAGCAGTTCTTC
J gene: TRBJ2-1
V gene: TRBV27
D gene: -
clone size: few

CDR3 protein: CASSYKVWGGGSTDTQYF
CDR3 DNA: TGTGCCAGCAGTTATAAGGTTTGGGGCGGCGGTAGCACAGATACGCAGTATTTT
J gene: TRBJ2-3
V gene: TRBV6-5
D gene: -
clone size: -

CDR3 protein: CSASRAGAEYNSPLHF
CDR3 DNA: TGCAGTGCTAGTCGGGCAGGGGCCGAATATAATTCACCCCTCCACTTT
J gene: TRBJ1-6
V gene: TRBV20-1
D gene: -
clone size: few

CDR3 protein: CASSPGGRRETQYF
CDR3 DNA: TGTGCCAGCTCACCAGGGGGTAGGCGAGAGACCCAGTACTTC
J gene: TRBJ2-5
V gene: TRBV18
D gene: -
clone size: -

CDR3 protein: CATSDLPVYEQFF
CDR3 DNA: TGTGCCACCAGTGATTTACCCGTTTATGAGCAGTTCTTC
J gene: TRBJ2-1
V gene: TRBV24-1
D gene: -
clone size: few

CDR3 protein: CASSDGTGVTDTQYF
CDR3 DNA: TGTGCCAGCAGCGACGGGACAGGGGTCACAGATACGCAGTATTTT
J gene: TRBJ2-3
V gene: TRBV7-9
D gene: TRBD1
clone size: once

CDR3 protein: CASSKTGTYEQYF
CDR3 DNA: TGTGCCAGCAGTAAGACAGGTACCTACGAGCAGTACTTC
J gene: TRBJ2-7
V gene: TRBV6-2/TRBV6-3
D gene: -
clone size: many

CDR3 protein: CASSDGQGFYNSPLHF
CDR3 DNA: TGTGCCAGCAGCGACGGACAGGGGTTTTATAATTCACCCCTCCACTTT
J gene: TRBJ1-6
V gene: TRBV7-9
D gene: TRBD1
clone size: many

CDR3 protein: CASSLVPGTGTPQQYF
CDR3 DNA: TGTGCCAGCAGCTTAGTTCCCGGGACAGGGACCCCGCAGCAGTACTTC
J gene: TRBJ2-7
V gene: TRBV7-6
D gene: TRBD1
clone size: -

CDR3 protein: CTSSRSGGTEAFF
CDR3 DNA: TGTACCAGCAGCCGGAGCGGGGGGACTGAAGCTTTCTTT
J gene: TRBJ1-1
V gene: TRBV12-3/TRBV12-4
D gene: -
clone size: -

CDR3 protein: CASSFGLAGGSSTDTQYF
CDR3 DNA: TGTGCCAGCAGCTTCGGTCTAGCGGGGGGATCTAGCACAGATACGCAGTATTTT
J gene: TRBJ2-3
V gene: TRBV7-8
D gene: TRBD2
clone size: few

CDR3 protein: CASSSSVSYTF
CDR3 DNA: TGTGCCAGCAGCTCCAGTGTGAGCTACACCTTC
J gene: TRBJ1-2
V gene: TRBV7-2
D gene: -
clone size: -

CDR3 protein: CASSLGGGMGYTF
CDR3 DNA: TGTGCCAGCAGCTTAGGTGGGGGGATGGGCTACACCTTC
J gene: TRBJ1-2
V gene: TRBV7-2
D gene: -
clone size: -

CDR3 protein: CASRDTPWGTDTQYF
CDR3 DNA: TGCGCCAGCAGGGACACTCCGTGGGGCACAGATACGCAGTATTTT
J gene: TRBJ2-3
V gene: TRBV10-2
D gene: -
clone size: few

CDR3 protein: CASSPQISSYNSPLHF
CDR3 DNA: TGTGCCAGCAGTCCCCAGATCAGCTCCTATAATTCACCCCTCCACTTT
J gene: TRBJ1-6
V gene: TRBV12-3/TRBV12-4
D gene: -
clone size: few

CDR3 protein: CASSTLAGYNQRFF
CDR3 DNA: TGTGCCAGCAGTACCCTAGCGGGGTACAATCAGCGGTTCTTC
J gene: TRBJ2-1
V gene: TRBV6-5
D gene: TRBD2
clone size: -

CDR3 protein: CASNRWLAGGPNEQFF
CDR3 DNA: TGTGCCAGCAACCGGTGGCTAGCGGGGGGGCCCAATGAGCAGTTCTTC
J gene: TRBJ2-1
V gene: TRBV27
D gene: TRBD2
clone size: few

CDR3 protein: CSALRNEKLFF
CDR3 DNA: TGCAGTGCTCTACGAAATGAAAAACTGTTTTTT
J gene: TRBJ1-4
V gene: TRBV20-1
D gene: -
clone size: few

CDR3 protein: CASSIQGGQGAETQYF
CDR3 DNA: TGTGCCAGCAGTATACAGGGGGGACAGGGTGCGGAGACCCAGTACTTC
J gene: TRBJ2-5
V gene: TRBV6-1
D gene: TRBD1
clone size: -

CDR3 protein: CAIRGTGGNGGYTF
CDR3 DNA: TGTGCCATCAGGGGGACAGGGGGAAACGGTGGCTACACCTTC
J gene: TRBJ1-2
V gene: TRBV10-3
D gene: TRBD1
clone size: -

CDR3 protein: CSARPPGNNQPQHF
CDR3 DNA: TGCAGTGCTAGGCCCCCAGGGAACAATCAGCCCCAGCATTTT
J gene: TRBJ1-5
V gene: TRBV20-1
D gene: -
clone size: -

CDR3 protein: CASSLTSSGGFPYEQYF
CDR3 DNA: TGTGCCAGCAGCTTAACCTCTAGCGGGGGGTTCCCCTACGAGCAGTACTTC
J gene: TRBJ2-7
V gene: TRBV7-2
D gene: TRBD2
clone size: few

CDR3 protein: CASSPVQGNNEQFF
CDR3 DNA: TGTGCCAGCAGCCCTGTACAGGGAAACAATGAGCAGTTCTTC
J gene: TRBJ2-1
V gene: TRBV7-3
D gene: -
clone size: -

CDR3 protein: CASSKARVGGETQYF
CDR3 DNA: TGTGCCAGCAGCAAAGCCAGGGTGGGTGGAGAGACCCAGTACTTC
J gene: TRBJ2-5
V gene: TRBV21-1
D gene: -
clone size: -

CDR3 protein: CASSVTGMGTYEHYF
CDR3 DNA: TGTGCCAGCAGCGTTACAGGAATGGGGACCTACGAGCACTACTTC
J gene: TRBJ2-7
V gene: TRBV7-8
D gene: -
clone size: once

CDR3 protein: CSARDMDEQFF
CDR3 DNA: TGCAGTGCTAGAGATATGGATGAGCAGTTCTTC
J gene: TRBJ2-1
V gene: TRBV20-1
D gene: -
clone size: few

CDR3 protein: CASSSVTGGREQYF
CDR3 DNA: TGTGCCAGCAGCTCCGTTACGGGGGGGCGGGAGCAGTACTTC
J gene: TRBJ2-7
V gene: TRBV5-6
D gene: TRBD2
clone size: -

CDR3 protein: CASSQVPGVTYEQYF
CDR3 DNA: TGCGCCAGCAGCCAGGTCCCCGGGGTCACCTACGAGCAGTACTTC
J gene: TRBJ2-7
V gene: TRBV4-3
D gene: -
clone size: few

CDR3 protein: CSVTLGGYTF
CDR3 DNA: TGCAGCGTGACTCTAGGAGGCTACACCTTC
J gene: TRBJ1-2
V gene: TRBV29-1
D gene: -
clone size: few